One sample yielded the 18 T cell receptor beta chains listed below, sequenced in a study of cytomegalovirus exposure and HLA in healthy donors. 60 Vbeta and 13 Jbeta primers were used in PCR. Sequencing used immunoSEQ multiplex PCR; TCRdb keeps in-frame clones, though not all of them. The profile shows approximately 61,000 clones, approximately 72% of them singletons. The sample was PBMCs. The receptors here all came from a man in his forties or fifties in good health and CMV-seropositive.

This chain links TRBV5-1 with TRBJ2-1; 7 nucleotides match TRBD2. The CDR3 length is 13 residues. The V gene end was trimmed by 0 bases and the J gene end by 8 bases; junction bases not matched to a gene: 2. Germline values: CDR1 SGHRS, CDR2 YFSETQ. CDR3 coding DNA: TGCGCCAGCAGCTTGGTTGCGGGAGATGAGCAGTTCTTC. Amino acids: CASSLVAGDEQFF.

The chain uses TRBV7-3 and TRBJ2-1; D might be TRBD2 (5 bases). This CDR3 region has 16 residues. Germline V gene sequence: CDR1 SGHTA, CDR2 FQGTGA. Trimming removed 5 bases from V and 0 bases from J, with 14 bases in between. CDR3 nucleotides: TGTGCCAGCAGCCCGGCGGGTCAGAGCTCCTACAATGAGCAGTTCTTC. Protein: CASSPAGQSSYNEQFF.

The rearrangement links TRBV7-8 to TRBJ1-5; no reliable D call. The CDR3 covers 16 residues. The germline gives CDR1 SGHVS, CDR2 FQNEAQ. V lost 4 bases, J lost 3 bases, and 16 bases lay in between. CDR3 sequence: CASSSLPGGYNQPQHF. The CDR3 DNA follows: TGTGCCAGCAGCTCGCTACCCGGCGGGTACAATCAGCCCCAGCATTTT.

This clone was recorded once. This chain joins TRBV18 and TRBJ2-7; maybe TRBD2 (6 bases). The CDR3 extends over 12 amino acids. CDR1 and CDR2 from the germline V gene are KGHSH and LQKENI. V lost 0 bases, J lost 6 bases, and 6 bases lay in between. This CDR3 reads CASSPPGGEQYF. CDR3 DNA sequence: TGTGCCAGCTCACCACCGGGAGGCGAGCAGTACTTC.

J is TRBJ2-7 and V is TRBV5-1, with 8 bases aligning to TRBD1. V shed 4 bases and J 2 bases; nucleotides not matched to a gene: 8. This CDR3 spans 15 amino acids. Germline V gives CDR1 SGHRS, CDR2 YFSETQ. The CDR3 coding sequence is TGCGCCAGCAGCGCCCGACAGGGGCCGACCTACGAGCAGTACTTC. This translates into CASSARQGPTYEQYF.

This clone was observed a few times. The chain couples TRBV28 to TRBJ2-3; 8 bases align to TRBD1. Per germline, CDR1 MDHEN and CDR2 SYDVKM. This CDR3 contains 17 residues. Trimming removed 1 base from V and 2 bases from J; junction bases left unmatched: 8. CDR3 residues: CASSLSWAGGVTDTQYF. The CDR3 DNA reads TGTGCCAGCAGTTTATCCTGGGCAGGGGGCGTCACAGATACGCAGTATTTT.

This clone has only a few counts. The chain joins TRBV28 to TRBJ1-2; D is uncertain. The ends were cut back, 6 bases at V and 8 bases at J, with 13 bases in the middle. Germline CDR1 and CDR2: MDHEN and SYDVKM. There are 12 residues in the CDR3. DNA of the CDR3: TGTGCCAGCAGCCAGGAAGAGTCCGGCTACACCTTC. Its translation is CASSQEESGYTF.

This sequence joins TRBV5-1 and TRBJ2-7; a possible D gene is TRBD1 (5 bases). Germline assignment: CDR1 SGHRS and CDR2 YFSETQ. This CDR3 region has 13 residues. Trimming took off 1 base at V and 5 bases at J, with 10 bases between the two ends. This CDR3 is CASSLQGWDEQYF. Here the CDR3 DNA reads TGCGCCAGCAGCTTGCAGGGTTGGGACGAGCAGTACTTC.

V and J are TRBV30 and TRBJ2-7, with 7 bases identical to TRBD1. The CDR3 runs to 13 residues. Germline trimming cut 4 bases from V and 0 bases from J; bases unmatched to any gene: 3. Germline V gene sequence: CDR1 GTSNPN, CDR2 SVGIG (reference sequence). The CDR3: CAWTTGVSYEQYF. In nucleotides, the CDR3 is TGTGCCTGGACCACAGGGGTCTCCTACGAGCAGTACTTC.

This chain connects TRBV28 to TRBJ2-1; no firm D call. V lost 6 bases to trimming and J lost 9 bases, with 18 bases between them. The CDR3 covers 14 residues. Germline values: CDR1 MDHEN, CDR2 SYDVKM. CDR3 sequence: CASRSSVELAEQFF. DNA for the CDR3: TGTGCCAGCAGATCCTCGGTGGAGTTGGCTGAGCAGTTCTTC.

This clone has more than one count but fewer than ten. A far larger clone is only one base removed, so a read error is likely. Different DNA sequences within this sample yield the same CDR3. The chain combines TRBV27 with TRBJ2-1; 14 bases align to TRBD2. CDR3 size: 16 residues. Trimming cost V 6 bases and J 4 bases; bases outside gene matches: 5. Looked up from germline, CDR1 is MNHEY and CDR2 is SMNVEV (reference sequence). Here the CDR3 reads CASSGTSGSRYNEQFF. The DNA of the CDR3 is TGTGCCAGCAGCGGGACTAGCGGGAGTCGGTACAATGAGCAGTTCTTC.

This clone was counted between two and nine times. V usage is TRBV5-1 and J usage is TRBJ2-2, with D unclear. V lost 1 base and J lost 4, with 8 bases in between. The length of the CDR3 is 14 residues. Germline values: CDR1 SGHRS, CDR2 YFSETQ. CDR3 DNA: TGCGCCAGCAGCTTGCTGTCCGGCACCGGGGAGCTGTTTTTT. It yields the protein CASSLLSGTGELFF.

This clone was recorded only once. CDR3 DNA sequence: TGTGCCAGCAAAGGGGGGGGCAGCACCGGGGAGCTGTTTTTT. It specifies CASKGGGSTGELFF. The V call is TRBV2, the J call TRBJ2-2, with D perhaps matching TRBD2 (7 bases). CDR1 is SNHLY and CDR2 is FYNNEI in the germline V gene. This CDR3 region has 14 residues. V lost 7 bases and J 4 bases, leaving 13 bases between the germline ends.

As to this clone: Germline and junction disagree at one end, which may indicate a read error. The V and J genes are TRBV4-1 and TRBJ2-3; 8 bases line up with TRBD2. In germline, CDR1 is MGHRA, CDR2 YSYEKL. This CDR3 is built from 17 residues. The DNA of the CDR3 is TGCGCCAGCAGCCCCTTGGCCGGGGGGGCTCGCACAGGTACGCAGTATTTT. This encodes CASSPLAGGARTGTQYF.

As regards this clone: A much larger clone differs by one base, so this may be a read error. The gene calls are TRBV2 and TRBJ2-2; TRBD1 matches at 7 bases. Trimming cost V 6 bases and J 5 bases; bases outside gene matches: 6. The CDR3 consists of 14 residues. The germline V gene has CDR1 SNHLY and CDR2 FYNNEI. The CDR3 sequence: CASSPQGMTGELFF. As DNA, the CDR3 is TGTGCCAGCAGCCCACAGGGGATGACCGGGGAGCTGTTTTTT.

The V and J genes are TRBV11-3 and TRBJ1-4, with 9 nucleotides matching TRBD1. The V and J ends lost 3 bases and 8 bases, in that order; junction bases with no gene match: 4. The CDR3 is made up of 14 amino acids. Germline V gene data show CDR1 as SGHNT and CDR2 as YENEEA. The CDR3, as DNA: TGTGCCAGCAGCTTCGGGACAGGGAGAGAAAAACTGTTTTTT. This codes for CASSFGTGREKLFF.

The chain recombines TRBV5-6 with TRBJ1-4; a possible D gene is TRBD1 (5 bases). The CDR3 spans 14 residues. CDR1 is SGHDT, CDR2 YYEEEE, per germline. V lost 4 bases and J 4 bases, leaving 11 bases between the germline ends. The CDR3 spells CASSPGWGNEKLFF. The CDR3 nucleotides read TGTGCCAGCAGCCCAGGGTGGGGTAATGAAAAACTGTTTTTT.

As for this clone: The conserved phenylalanine or tryptophan is not found at the CDR3 terminus, so this likely reflects a read error. This chain connects TRBV30 to TRBJ1-1, with D perhaps TRBD1 (6 bases). Germline V gives CDR1 GTSNPN, CDR2 SVGIG (reference sequence). The CDR3 is made up of 15 amino acids. Between the trimmed V and J ends, which lost 3 bases and 9 bases, there was a span of 23 bases. The CDR3 region has the DNA TGTGCCTGGAGGAGGGACAACTCGGAGTACGTGCAAGCTTTCTTG. Amino acid sequence: CAWRRDNSEYVQAFL.